These 21 T cell receptor beta chains originate from one sample sequenced in a study of T cell repertoires in cytomegalovirus infection. From the reads, TCRdb called clonotypes with MiXCR, one entry per CDR3 protein. The data hold 200,000 to 300,000 distinct CDR3 sequences, with 9% to 15% observed a single time. The sequenced material came from PBMCs. These receptors came from a human donor in good health (CMV status not recorded). Some clones in this sample may be carry-over from other donors' samples.

This clonotype was detected a few times. V gene TRBV20-1 combines with J gene TRBJ2-5; TRBD1 matches 7 bases. Germline assignment: CDR1 DFQATT and CDR2 SNEGSKA (reference sequence). This CDR3 comprises 13 residues. V gave up 6 bases and J gave up 5 bases; unmatched junction bases: 9. CDR3 sequence: CSASRDSRETQYF. Here the CDR3 DNA reads TGCAGTGCCAGCCGGGACAGCCGGGAGACCCAGTACTTC.

V and J are TRBV30 and TRBJ1-4; D is uncertain. The CDR3 runs 10 residues. Trimming took 2 bases from V and 5 from J, leaving 0 bases between them. Germline assignment: CDR1 GTSNPN and CDR2 SVGIG (reference sequence). CDR3 coding DNA: TGTGCCTGGAGTAATGAAAAACTGTTTTTT. Amino acids: CAWSNEKLFF. The whole variable domain, filled in from reference TRBV30 and TRBJ1-4, reads SQTIHQWPATLVQPVGSPLSLECTVEGTSNPNLYWYRQAAGRGLQLLFYSVGIGQISSEVPQNLSASRPQDRQFILSSKKLLLSDSGFYLCAWSNEKLFFGSGTQLSVL.

This clonotype was found many times. This chain connects TRBV7-2 to TRBJ2-3, with a possible D match to TRBD1 (7 bases). The CDR3 extends over 16 amino acids. The germline CDR1 and CDR2 sequences are SGHTA and FQGNSA. Trimming left V 5 bases short and J 3 bases short, with 18 bases between. The DNA for the CDR3 is TGTGCCAGCAGCCTGGGGGGCAGGGGGTTTACAGATACGCAGTATTTT. Its protein is CASSLGGRGFTDTQYF.

This clonotype was seen many times. This sequence joins TRBV28 and TRBJ1-2; D is unresolved. Germline CDR1 reads MDHEN; CDR2 reads SYDVKM. This CDR3 contains 12 residues. V shed 7 bases and J shed 2 bases, with 8 bases lying between them. CDR3 sequence (DNA): TGTGCCAGCAAAGCAACGAACTATGGCTACACCTTC. It is translated as CASKATNYGYTF.

This clonotype was observed at least ten times. The rearrangement links TRBV7-8 to TRBJ2-5; D may be TRBD1 (5 bases). The V end lost 1 base, the J end lost 2 bases, and 8 bases lay between the germline ends. Germline V CDR1 and CDR2: SGHVS, FQNEAQ. This CDR3 spans 14 amino acids. The DNA for the CDR3 is TGTGCCAGCAGCTTAGGGACAAAACAAGAGACCCAGTACTTC. It specifies CASSLGTKQETQYF.

This clonotype has only a few counts. This rearrangement joins TRBV7-9 to TRBJ1-1; D unresolved. Deletions cut 5 bases from V and 1 base from J, with 11 bases between. Germline V gene lookup returns CDR1 SEHNR and CDR2 FQNEAQ (reference sequence). There are 14 residues in the CDR3. The CDR3 is CASSLNNGNTEAFF. Here the CDR3 DNA reads TGTGCCAGCAGCCTAAACAACGGGAACACTGAAGCTTTCTTT.

This clonotype was recorded a few times. This rearrangement joins TRBV20-1 to TRBJ2-3, with 7 bases lining up with TRBD2. Germline CDR1 reads DFQATT; CDR2 reads SNEGSKA (reference sequence). V shed 6 bases, J shed 3 bases, and the junction held 12 bases outside the gene matches. CDR3 length: 15 residues. CDR3 DNA sequence: TGCAGTGCCCAGGTCCGGCGGGGGTTGACAGATACGCAGTATTTT. It encodes CSAQVRRGLTDTQYF.

This clonotype has more than one count but fewer than ten. The chain links TRBV5-6 to TRBJ1-2; D might be TRBD1 (6 bases). The CDR3 runs to 16 residues. The V gene lost 0 bases and the J gene lost 6 bases, with 18 bases spanning the gap. Germline CDR1 and CDR2: SGHDT and YYEEEE. As DNA, the CDR3 is TGTGCCAGCAGCTTGGCCCTTGGGCGGGGGCCGGATGGCTACACCTTC. Translation gives CASSLALGRGPDGYTF.

This clonotype has at least ten counts. The gene calls are TRBV7-2 and TRBJ1-2, with TRBD1 as a possible D gene (5 bases). The germline CDR1 and CDR2 sequences are SGHTA and FQGNSA. The V end lost 1 base, the J end lost 9 bases, and 21 bases lay between the germline ends. This CDR3 has 16 residues. CDR3 in DNA: TGTGCCAGCAGCTTAGTAGCTTCGGACATTACCTCAAGCTACACCTTC. Translation: CASSLVASDITSSYTF.

This clonotype was picked up many times. The chain joins TRBV11-2 to TRBJ2-7, with TRBD1 matching over 9 bases. CDR1 and CDR2 (germline): SGHAT, FQNNGV. This CDR3 contains 13 residues. V was pared by 1 base and J by 6 bases, with 1 base of the junction left unmatched. CDR3 nucleotides: TGTGCCAGCAGCTTAGGACAGGGGGGCGAGCAGTACTTC. This gives the protein CASSLGQGGEQYF. Complete variable domain (other parts from reference TRBV11-2 and TRBJ2-7): EAGVAQSPRYKIIEKRQSVAFWCNPISGHATLYWYQQILGQGPKLLIQFQNNGVVDDSQLPKDRFSAERLKGVDSTLKIQPAKLEDSAVYLCASSLGQGGEQYFGPGTRLTVT.

The chain combines TRBV10-3 with TRBJ2-3; 9 bases align to TRBD2. The CDR3 is made up of 14 amino acids. Germline loops: CDR1 ENHRY, CDR2 SYGVKD. V lost 11 bases to trimming and J lost 1 base; unmatched junction nucleotides: 7. The DNA of the CDR3 is TGTGCCCTGATTAAGCGGGAGGGCACAGATACGCAGTATTTT. The encoded protein is CALIKREGTDTQYF.

This clonotype has more than one count but fewer than ten. The chain has TRBV29-1 and TRBJ1-2, with 7 nucleotides matching TRBD1. Germline CDR1 and CDR2: SQVTM and ANQGSEA. The ends lost 8 bases at V and 6 bases at J; junction bases unmatched: 15. The length of the CDR3 is 14 residues. In nucleotides, the CDR3 is TGCAGCACCCAAAGCCTAACAGGGGTAGATGGCTACACCTTC. This translates into CSTQSLTGVDGYTF. The full variable domain, its missing parts supplied by reference TRBV29-1 and TRBJ1-2, is SAVISQKPSRDICQRGTSLTIQCQVDSQVTMMFWYRQQPGQSLTLIATANQGSEATYESGFVIDKFPISRPNLTFSTLTVSNMSPEDSSIYLCSTQSLTGVDGYTFGSGTRLTVV.

There are many counts of this clonotype. This chain uses TRBV29-1 with TRBJ1-3; D gene uncertain. Germline CDR1 SQVTM, CDR2 ANQGSEA. Trimming took off 2 bases at V and 0 bases at J, with 5 bases between the two ends. The CDR3 has 13 residues. The CDR3 nucleotides read TGCAGCGTTGAATGGGACTCTGGAAACACCATATATTTT. It encodes CSVEWDSGNTIYF.

The sample holds a few counts of this clonotype. V and J are TRBV27 and TRBJ2-5, with 9 nucleotides matching TRBD2. V shed 4 bases, J shed 4 bases, and the junction held 16 bases outside the gene matches. Per the germline V gene, CDR1 is MNHEY and CDR2 is SMNVEV (reference sequence). This CDR3 spans 18 amino acids. The CDR3 here is CASSSAPLAGRIGETQYF. CDR3 coding DNA: TGTGCCAGCAGTTCTGCCCCTCTAGCGGGAAGGATTGGAGAGACCCAGTACTTC.

Note on this clonotype: Since a much larger clone is just one base distant, this may be a read error. The CDR3 DNA follows: TGTGCCAGCAGCGCCGACAGGAGGGGCCCTGGCACAGATACGCAGTATTTT. Its translation: CASSADRRGPGTDTQYF. The rearrangement joins TRBV7-8 to TRBJ2-3; perhaps D is TRBD1 or TRBD2 (6 bases each). The CDR3 sequence is 17 residues long. Germline CDR1 SGHVS, CDR2 FQNEAQ. V dropped 5 bases and J dropped 1 base, with 19 bases sitting between them. Full variable domain (rest looked up from reference TRBV7-8 and TRBJ2-3): GAGVSQSPRYKVAKRGQDVALRCDPISGHVSLFWYQQALGQGPEFLTYFQNEAQLDKSGLPSDRFFAERPEGSVSTLKIQRTQQEDSAVYLCASSADRRGPGTDTQYFGPGTRLTVL.

This clonotype was seen a handful of times. CDR3 in amino acids: CASSPNANEKLFF. For the CDR3, the DNA is TGTGCCAGCAGCCCGAACGCTAATGAAAAACTGTTTTTT. The J gene is TRBJ1-4, the V gene TRBV7-9; no clear D gene. This CDR3 comprises 13 residues. The V gene's germline CDR1 is SEHNR and CDR2 FQNEAQ (reference sequence). V was cut by 5 bases and J by 3 bases, with 7 bases left in between.

This sequence joins TRBV28 and TRBJ2-4; TRBD1 might be the D (5 bases). The CDR3 is made up of 14 amino acids. Deletions cut 5 bases from V and 1 base from J, with 9 bases between. The germline CDR1 and CDR2 sequences are MDHEN and SYDVKM. CDR3 amino acids: CASSRPGAKNIQYF. CDR3 bases: TGTGCCAGCAGTAGACCAGGGGCCAAAAACATTCAGTACTTC.

The rearrangement uses TRBV7-6 and TRBJ2-7, with 8 bases that match TRBD1. The germline V gene encodes CDR1 SGHVS and CDR2 FNYEAQ. The CDR3 consists of 13 residues. Unmatched junction bases numbered 6, after V lost 5 bases and J lost 6 bases. The CDR3 region has the DNA TGTGCCAGCAGCGTGACAGGGGCGCGCGAGCAGTACTTC. Amino acids: CASSVTGAREQYF.

CDR3 sequence (DNA): TGTGCCAGCAGCTTAGGACGGCACTCTGGAAACACCATATATTTT. It is translated as CASSLGRHSGNTIYF. The J gene is TRBJ1-3, the V gene TRBV5-6, with D unclear. V was cut by 2 bases and J by 0 bases, with 9 bases left in between. This CDR3 contains 15 residues. The germline V gene has CDR1 SGHDT and CDR2 YYEEEE.

This clonotype has more than one count but fewer than ten. The chain recombines TRBV18 with TRBJ2-2, with TRBD1 matching 7 bases. This CDR3 is 15 amino acids long. The germline CDR1 and CDR2 sequences are KGHSH and LQKENI. V gave up 0 bases and J gave up 3 bases; unmatched junction bases: 1. CDR3 loop: CASSPPGQYTGELFF. The CDR3 DNA is TGTGCCAGCTCACCACCGGGACAGTACACCGGGGAGCTGTTTTTT.

The gene calls are TRBV19 and TRBJ1-5; 9 bases match TRBD1. CDR1 LNHDA and CDR2 SQIVND come from the germline V gene (reference sequence). CDR3 size: 17 residues. The V segment lost 0 bases and the J segment 1 base; nucleotides outside the gene matches: 4. In DNA, the CDR3 is TGTGCCAGTAGTATAGAACAGGGGGCGGGAAGCAATCAGCCCCAGCATTTT. Its translation is CASSIEQGAGSNQPQHF.